Listed here are 30 T cell receptor beta chains from one sample, sequenced in a study of cytomegalovirus exposure and HLA in healthy donors. 60 Vbeta and 13 Jbeta primers were used in PCR. The assay was immunoSEQ multiplex PCR, and TCRdb's table has in-frame clones only and misses some. This repertoire shows 200,000 to 300,000 clones, around 76% found once; its top ten account for 4.5% to 6%. The material sequenced was PBMCs. All receptors come from a woman aged 40 to 50 in good health and CMV-seropositive.

V usage is TRBV9 and J usage is TRBJ2-1; 7 bases agree with TRBD1. CDR1 is SGDLS, CDR2 YYNGEE, per germline. The CDR3 covers 16 residues. Germline trimming cut 4 bases from V and 0 bases from J; bases unmatched to any gene: 7. The DNA for the CDR3 is TGTGCCAGCAGCTCGGGCCCAGGGGGCTCCTACAATGAGCAGTTCTTC. Encoded protein: CASSSGPGGSYNEQFF.

This clone was seen just once. The chain carries TRBV11-2 and TRBJ2-1; TRBD2 matches 7 bases. V was pared by 1 base and J by 9 bases, with 3 bases of the junction left unmatched. The CDR3 extends over 13 amino acids. Per germline, CDR1 SGHAT and CDR2 FQNNGV. CDR3 sequence (DNA): TGTGCCAGCAGCTTAGCGGGGGGACGTGAGCAGTTCTTC. It encodes CASSLAGGREQFF.

This clone occurred a few times. V gene TRBV11-3 combines with J gene TRBJ1-2; TRBD1 aligns across 8 bases. The germline CDR1 and CDR2 sequences are SGHNT and YENEEA. The junction had 4 bases not matched to a gene; V was cut back by 7 bases and J by 3 bases. This CDR3 spans 13 amino acids. In nucleotides, the CDR3 is TGTGCCAGCACCAGGGGACAGGACTATGGCTACACCTTC. It codes for CASTRGQDYGYTF. Combining the CDR3 with reference TRBV11-3 and TRBJ1-2 gives the whole variable domain EAGVVQSPRYKIIEKKQPVAFWCNPISGHNTLYWYLQNLGQGPELLIRYENEEAVDDSQLPKDRFSAERLKGVDSTLKIQPAELGDSAVYLCASTRGQDYGYTFGSGTRLTVV.

This clone was detected only once. The gene calls are TRBV11-1 and TRBJ1-1; tentatively, D is TRBD1 (5 bases). V lost 5 bases and J 4 bases, leaving 11 bases between the germline ends. CDR1 is SGHAT and CDR2 is FQDESV in the germline V gene (reference sequence). This CDR3 is 13 amino acids long. The CDR3 spells CASSRQSITEAFF. The CDR3 nucleotides read TGTGCCAGCAGCCGACAGAGCATCACTGAAGCTTTCTTT. The full variable domain, its missing parts supplied by reference TRBV11-1 and TRBJ1-1, is EAEVAQSPRYKITEKSQAVAFWCDPISGHATLYWYRQILGQGPELLVQFQDESVVDDSQLPKDRFSAERLKGVDSTLKIQPAELGDSAMYLCASSRQSITEAFFGQGTRLTVV.

Turning to this clone: Other DNA variants within this sample encode the same CDR3. The J gene is TRBJ2-7, the V gene TRBV6-5; 11 bases line up with TRBD2. V lost 7 bases and J lost 10; bases outside the gene matches: 12. The CDR3 runs 14 residues. The germline V gene encodes CDR1 MNHEY and CDR2 SVGAGI. The CDR3 DNA is TGTGCCAGCACTATAGCGGGAGGGGTTGGCGAACAGTACTTC. The encoded protein is CASTIAGGVGEQYF.

This clone turned up a few times. The chain has TRBV30 and TRBJ1-2; D is undetermined. CDR3 length: 15 amino acids. The V and J ends lost 0 bases and 5 bases respectively, with 16 bases between them. Germline CDR1 is GTSNPN and CDR2 is SVGIG (reference sequence). CDR3 sequence: CAWSVLSTQVYGYTF. In DNA form, the CDR3 reads TGTGCCTGGAGTGTACTTTCTACCCAGGTGTATGGCTACACCTTC. Based on the CDR3 plus reference TRBV30 and TRBJ1-2, the full variable domain is SQTIHQWPATLVQPVGSPLSLECTVEGTSNPNLYWYRQAAGRGLQLLFYSVGIGQISSEVPQNLSASRPQDRQFILSSKKLLLSDSGFYLCAWSVLSTQVYGYTFGSGTRLTVV.

The chain is built from TRBV27 and TRBJ2-1; D not resolved. CDR3 length equals 16 residues. Germline V gives CDR1 MNHEY, CDR2 SMNVEV (reference sequence). The V and J ends lost 2 bases and 1 base respectively, with 12 bases between them. The CDR3 protein is CASSLAQALSYNEQFF. DNA for the CDR3: TGTGCCAGCAGTTTAGCCCAGGCCTTGTCCTACAATGAGCAGTTCTTC.

The V gene is TRBV21-1, the J gene TRBJ2-7; the table's D call, TRBD2, has no DNA check behind it. TRBV21-1 is noted as a pseudogene. The CDR3 is 13 amino acids. The CDR3 loop reads CARRGGAWNEQYF. CDR3 nucleotides: TGTGCCAGGCGCGGCGGGGCGTGGAACGAGCAGTACTTC.

This chain uses TRBV6-6 with TRBJ2-7; 9 bases agree with TRBD1. With 2 bases clipped from V and 2 bases from J, the junction kept 4 bases outside the gene matches. The CDR3 totals 15 residues. CDR1 is MNHNY, CDR2 SVGAGI, per germline (reference sequence). The CDR3 bases are TGTGCCAGCAGTTACCCCGACAGGGGGACCTACGAGCAGTACTTC. It specifies CASSYPDRGTYEQYF.

The chain carries TRBV25-1 and TRBJ1-1; TRBD1 is a possible D gene (5 bases). Trimming took off 3 bases at V and 4 bases at J, with 15 bases between the two ends. This CDR3 contains 15 residues. CDR1 and CDR2 (germline): MGHDK, SYGVNS. Here the CDR3 reads CASSEFPGLSTEAFF. The CDR3, as DNA: TGTGCCAGCAGTGAGTTCCCAGGGTTGAGCACTGAAGCTTTCTTT.

As concerns this clone: The sample contains more than one DNA sequence encoding this CDR3. This sequence joins TRBV12-5 and TRBJ1-1; D uncertain. The CDR3 is 13 amino acids. Germline V CDR1 and CDR2: LGHNT, FRNRAP. V lost 1 base, J lost 1 base, and 4 bases lay in between. The CDR3 sequence: CASGLDSNTEAFF. CDR3 DNA: TGTGCTAGTGGTTTGGACTCGAACACTGAAGCTTTCTTT.

This clone is a singleton in its sample. The chain couples TRBV7-2 to TRBJ2-7, with 11 nucleotides matching TRBD2. The CDR3 sequence is 19 residues long. Germline CDR1 and CDR2: SGHTA and FQGNSA. After removal of 2 bases from V and 0 bases from J, the junction contained 12 bases not matched to a gene. This CDR3 is CASSLRPSGGQRSSYEQYF. The CDR3 DNA follows: TGTGCCAGCAGCTTACGGCCTAGCGGGGGGCAAAGGAGCTCCTACGAGCAGTACTTC.

The chain couples TRBV7-3 to TRBJ2-1, with 8 bases fitting TRBD2. The trim removed 11 bases at V and 2 bases at J, leaving 8 bases unmatched. CDR3 length: 14 residues. Germline CDR1 reads SGHTA; CDR2 reads FQGTGA. CDR3 loop: CASSGGPPYNEQFF. The CDR3 region has the DNA TGTGCCTCCTCGGGAGGGCCCCCCTACAATGAGCAGTTCTTC.

This chain links TRBV19 with TRBJ2-7, with D possibly matching TRBD1 (6 bases). The CDR3 is made up of 15 amino acids. Trimming left V 4 bases short and J 2 bases short, with 15 bases between. In germline, CDR1 is LNHDA, CDR2 SQIVND (reference sequence). CDR3 residues: CASSTRRGPPYEQYF. CDR3 bases: TGTGCCAGTAGTACCCGCAGGGGACCCCCCTACGAGCAGTACTTC. Combining the CDR3 with reference TRBV19 and TRBJ2-7 gives the whole variable domain DGGITQSPKYLFRKEGQNVTLSCEQNLNHDAMYWYRQDPGQGLRLIYYSQIVNDFQKGDIAEGYSVSREKKESFPLTVTSAQKNPTAFYLCASSTRRGPPYEQYFGPGTRLTVT.

The V and J genes are TRBV2 and TRBJ1-6; a weak D match, TRBD1 (6 bases). Trimming took 2 bases from V and 7 from J, leaving 12 bases between them. Per the germline V gene, CDR1 is SNHLY and CDR2 is FYNNEI. This CDR3 comprises 15 residues. The CDR3 nucleotides are TGTGCCAGCAGTGAAAACAGGGCATGGAATTCACCCCTCCACTTT. Translating it yields CASSENRAWNSPLHF.

This sequence joins TRBV7-2 and TRBJ2-1, with a weak D call TRBD1 (5 bases). Trimming shortened V by 3 bases and J by 0 bases, and 12 bases separated the two germline ends. The CDR3 has 16 amino acids. Per the germline V gene, CDR1 is SGHTA and CDR2 is FQGNSA. CDR3 region: CASSFSGHSSYNEQFF. In nucleotides, the CDR3 is TGTGCCAGCAGCTTCAGTGGACACAGCTCCTACAATGAGCAGTTCTTC.

This chain connects TRBV28 to TRBJ1-4, with TRBD1 matching 8 bases. Germline values: CDR1 MDHEN, CDR2 SYDVKM. The CDR3 extends over 15 amino acids. V was pared by 4 bases and J by 7 bases, with 8 bases of the junction left unmatched. The CDR3 loop reads CASSWGARGREKLFF. The DNA for the CDR3 is TGTGCCAGCAGTTGGGGAGCCAGGGGGCGTGAAAAACTGTTTTTT.

The chain uses TRBV6-5 and TRBJ2-3; D ambiguous. CDR3 size: 11 residues. Germline assignment: CDR1 MNHEY and CDR2 SVGAGI. The germline V and J ends were trimmed by 4 bases and 4 bases, with 3 bases remaining between them. The CDR3 reads CASSSSDTQYF. The CDR3 DNA follows: TGTGCCAGCAGTTCCTCAGATACGCAGTATTTT.

The chain carries TRBV13 and TRBJ2-5; the D is unclear. V gave up 5 bases and J gave up 4 bases, with 11 bases separating them. The CDR3 has 13 residues. Per germline, CDR1 PRHDT and CDR2 FYEKMQ (reference sequence). This chain's CDR3 is CASSPPGTETQYF. The CDR3 DNA reads as TGTGCCAGCAGCCCCCCAGGCACAGAGACCCAGTACTTC.

CDR3 sequence: CASSSPLGGEQFF. For the CDR3, the DNA is TGTGCCAGCAGTTCCCCTCTAGGGGGTGAGCAGTTCTTC. The chain combines TRBV6-5 with TRBJ2-1, with D tentatively TRBD1 (6 bases). V shed 4 bases and J shed 9 bases, with 13 bases lying between them. Germline V gene sequence: CDR1 MNHEY, CDR2 SVGAGI. This CDR3 is built from 13 residues.

This clone has more than one count but fewer than ten. The rearrangement uses TRBV29-1 and TRBJ1-1; TRBD1 might be the D (6 bases). Trimming cost V 2 bases and J 6 bases, with 10 bases left between them. Germline V gene sequence: CDR1 SQVTM, CDR2 ANQGSEA. This CDR3 contains 12 residues. CDR3 nucleotide sequence: TGCAGCGTTGAACAGGGGAGGGCTGAAGCTTTCTTT. Translated: CSVEQGRAEAFF.

The chain combines TRBV4-1 with TRBJ1-5, with 7 bases identical to TRBD1. Germline V lookup: CDR1 MGHRA, CDR2 YSYEKL. The trim removed 4 bases at V and 6 bases at J, leaving 6 bases unmatched. The CDR3 extends over 14 amino acids. The CDR3 coding sequence is TGCGCCAGCAGCCCTGGACAGGAACTTCAGCCCCAGCATTTT. It specifies CASSPGQELQPQHF.

The CDR3 loop is CASTNSTSGTDTQYF. CDR3 bases: TGTGCCAGCACCAACTCCACTAGCGGAACAGATACGCAGTATTTT. The chain joins TRBV7-9 to TRBJ2-3; TRBD2 aligns across 8 bases. This CDR3 has 15 amino acids. Germline CDR1 SEHNR, CDR2 FQNEAQ (reference sequence). Trimming removed 7 bases from V and 3 bases from J; junction bases left unmatched: 9.

The V gene is TRBV7-9, the J gene TRBJ1-1; maybe TRBD1 (6 bases). CDR1 and CDR2 from the germline V gene are SEHNR and FQNEAQ (reference sequence). This CDR3 is 13 amino acids long. V lost 4 bases to trimming and J lost 2 bases, with 8 bases between them. The CDR3 is CASSWGHNTEAFF. DNA for the CDR3: TGTGCCAGCAGCTGGGGACATAACACTGAAGCTTTCTTT.

J is TRBJ2-7 and V is TRBV7-3, with 9 bases aligning to TRBD2. The CDR3 is 15 residues long. CDR1 is SGHTA, CDR2 FQGTGA, per germline. After removal of 2 bases from V and 5 bases from J, the junction contained 7 bases not matched to a gene. CDR3 sequence reads: CASSLPPAGGNEQYF. CDR3 in DNA: TGTGCCAGCAGCTTACCTCCAGCGGGAGGCAACGAGCAGTACTTC.

This clone was seen a few times. This sequence joins TRBV30 and TRBJ1-1; 7 nucleotides line up with TRBD1. Germline trimming cut 3 bases from V and 0 bases from J; bases unmatched to any gene: 22. This CDR3 contains 20 residues. CDR1 and CDR2 (germline): GTSNPN, SVGIG (reference sequence). This CDR3 reads CAWRVGDPGQRTAMNTEAFF. The CDR3 nucleotides read TGTGCCTGGAGGGTCGGGGATCCGGGACAGAGGACGGCCATGAACACTGAAGCTTTCTTT.

This clone was observed a single time. The V and J genes are TRBV2 and TRBJ1-4; possible D gene TRBD1, 5 bases. This CDR3 contains 13 residues. V was pared by 4 bases and J by 8 bases, with 11 bases between. Germline CDR1 SNHLY, CDR2 FYNNEI. CDR3 amino acids: CASSVGGFEKLFF. The CDR3 bases are TGTGCCAGCAGTGTGGGGGGATTCGAAAAACTGTTTTTT.

The gene calls are TRBV7-2 and TRBJ1-2; D perhaps matches TRBD1 (6 bases). CDR1 and CDR2 (germline): SGHTA, FQGNSA. Trimming took 7 bases from V and 8 from J, leaving 23 bases between them. CDR3 size: 15 residues. CDR3 nucleotides: TGTGCCAGCAACTTTCCTCCGGGACATGGATCCGGCTACACCTTC. The encoded protein is CASNFPPGHGSGYTF.

The rearrangement joins TRBV10-1 to TRBJ1-3; perhaps TRBD1 as D (6 bases). V shed 2 bases and J shed 10 bases, with 12 bases lying between them. The CDR3 runs to 13 residues. Germline CDR1 and CDR2: WNHNN and SYGVQD (reference sequence). CDR3 loop: CASSETGQITIYF. The CDR3 DNA sequence: TGCGCCAGCAGTGAGACTGGACAGATAACCATATATTTT.

The sample holds one count of this clone. The genes are TRBV10-3 and TRBJ2-2; TRBD2 agrees at 12 bases. Germline assignment: CDR1 ENHRY and CDR2 SYGVKD. The CDR3 has 17 residues. The trim removed 5 bases at V and 0 bases at J, leaving 4 bases unmatched. CDR3 nucleotides: TGTGCCATCAGTAAAACTAGCGGGGGGTCGAACACCGGGGAGCTGTTTTTT. Protein product: CAISKTSGGSNTGELFF.